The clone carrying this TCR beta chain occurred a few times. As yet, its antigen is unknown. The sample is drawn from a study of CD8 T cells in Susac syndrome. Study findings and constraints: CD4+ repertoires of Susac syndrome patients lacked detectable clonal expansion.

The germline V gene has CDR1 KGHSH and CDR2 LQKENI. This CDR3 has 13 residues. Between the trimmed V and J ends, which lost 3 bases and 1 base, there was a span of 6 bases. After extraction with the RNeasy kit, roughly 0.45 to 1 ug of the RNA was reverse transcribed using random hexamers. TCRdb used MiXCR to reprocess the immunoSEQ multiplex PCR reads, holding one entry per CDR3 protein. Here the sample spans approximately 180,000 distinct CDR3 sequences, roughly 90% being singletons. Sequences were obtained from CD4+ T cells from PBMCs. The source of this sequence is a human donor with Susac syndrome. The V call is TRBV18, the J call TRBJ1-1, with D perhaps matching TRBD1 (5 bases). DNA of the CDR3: TGTGCCAGCTCACCCCAGGGGAACACTGAAGCTTTCTTT. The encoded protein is CASSPQGNTEAFF.